A single sample is the source of the 12 T cell receptor beta chains below, sequenced in a study of blood T cell repertoires in COVID-19. Clones were read by immunoSEQ multiplex PCR, and TCRdb kept only the in-frame ones, dropping some. The data contain fewer than 55,000 clones, approximately 84% of them singletons. The sequencing sample was made of peripheral blood. The source is a man aged 50 or older with acute or convalescent COVID-19.

The chain carries TRBV19 and TRBJ1-5; D unresolved. The CDR3 is 13 amino acids. Trimming removed 5 bases from V and 2 bases from J, with 7 bases in between. The germline V gene has CDR1 LNHDA and CDR2 SQIVND (reference sequence). CDR3 region: CASSWQGNQPQHF. The CDR3 DNA reads TGTGCCAGTAGTTGGCAAGGCAATCAGCCCCAGCATTTT.

The rearrangement joins TRBV29-1 to TRBJ2-3; 8 positions agree with TRBD2. This CDR3 is built from 14 residues. The J segment lost 6 bases and the V segment lost 3 bases, leaving 8 bases of the junction unmatched. Germline V gene lookup returns CDR1 SQVTM and CDR2 ANQGSEA. CDR3 residues: CSVDPAGVLDTQYF. DNA for the CDR3: TGCAGCGTTGATCCAGCGGGAGTTTTGGATACGCAGTATTTT.

This clone was counted once. The chain joins TRBV11-3 to TRBJ2-1; 11 positions match TRBD2. There are 16 residues in the CDR3. The V segment lost 7 bases and the J segment 10 bases; nucleotides outside the gene matches: 15. CDR1 and CDR2 from the germline V gene are SGHNT and YENEEA. The CDR3, as DNA: TGTGCCAGCACCGCAGGGGGAACTAGCGGGAGCTTAGAGCAGTTCTTC. This encodes CASTAGGTSGSLEQFF.

The rearrangement uses TRBV28 and TRBJ1-6; maybe TRBD1 (6 bases). CDR3 size: 15 residues. Germline loops: CDR1 MDHEN, CDR2 SYDVKM. The V gene lost 6 bases and the J gene lost 7 bases, with 16 bases spanning the gap. CDR3 loop: CASRPTGINNSPLHF. For the CDR3, the DNA is TGTGCCAGCAGGCCTACAGGGATCAACAATTCACCCCTCCACTTT.

The chain combines TRBV2 with TRBJ2-4; D is ambiguous. The CDR3 sequence is 14 residues long. Germline V gene data show CDR1 as SNHLY and CDR2 as FYNNEI. V was shortened by 3 bases and J by 6 bases, with 12 bases between the two germline ends. The CDR3 loop reads CASSDSSMRNIQYF. In DNA, the CDR3 is TGTGCCAGCAGTGATTCTTCAATGAGAAACATTCAGTACTTC.

The chain carries TRBV6-1 and TRBJ2-5; the match to TRBD2 covers 12 bases. The CDR3 runs 15 residues. Germline CDR1 is MNHNS and CDR2 is SASEGT. J was trimmed by 4 bases and V by 2 bases; bases with no gene match: 2. The CDR3 nucleotides are TGTGCCAGCAGTGAACTAGCGGGAGGGCCAGAGACCCAGTACTTC. Encoded protein: CASSELAGGPETQYF.

The rearrangement links TRBV5-6 to TRBJ2-7, with 8 bases that match TRBD2. Unmatched junction bases numbered 13, after V lost 0 bases and J lost 2 bases. The CDR3 loop spans 18 amino acids. Germline CDR1 and CDR2: SGHDT and YYEEEE. As DNA, the CDR3 is TGTGCCAGCAGCTTGGCCAATCGGTTCGCGGGAGGAACCTACGAGCAGTACTTC. It is translated as CASSLANRFAGGTYEQYF.

Notes on this clone: The junction and the germline gene differ at one end; a read error may be behind it. The rearrangement uses TRBV28 and TRBJ1-5; D ambiguous. The CDR3 contains 13 residues. The germline gives CDR1 MDHEN, CDR2 SYDVKM. The CDR3 loop reads CASSLYSNQPQHF. As DNA, the CDR3 is TGTGCCAGCAGTTTGTATAGCAATCAACCCCAGCATTTT.

The chain is built from TRBV6-4 and TRBJ1-6; D gene unclear. CDR1 and CDR2 (germline): MRHNA, SNTAGT. The V gene lost 6 bases and the J gene lost 6 bases, with 15 bases spanning the gap. This CDR3 has 15 amino acids. The DNA of the CDR3 is TGTGCCAGCAGCCCCAGAGAGGGCGGTAATTCACCCCTCCACTTT. It specifies CASSPREGGNSPLHF.

V is TRBV6-2 or TRBV6-3 and J is TRBJ1-2, with TRBD1 as a possible D gene (6 bases). V lost 2 bases to trimming and J lost 10 bases, with 20 bases between them. There are 15 residues in the CDR3. The germline V gene has CDR1 MNHEY and CDR2 SVGEGT. CDR3: CASSYLYREFHVYTF. The DNA for the CDR3 is TGTGCCAGCAGTTACCTTTACAGGGAGTTTCATGTCTACACCTTC.

V usage is TRBV11-2 and J usage is TRBJ1-1, with D perhaps matching TRBD1 (6 bases). This CDR3 has 14 amino acids. V lost 1 base, J lost 8 bases, and 14 bases lay in between. The germline CDR1 and CDR2 sequences are SGHAT and FQNNGV. The CDR3 loop reads CASSLAAGAGEAFF. Here the CDR3 DNA reads TGTGCCAGCAGCTTAGCGGCAGGGGCAGGGGAAGCTTTCTTT.

The CDR3 here is CASLQGAKYF. The CDR3, as DNA: TGTGCCAGCTTACAGGGTGCGAAGTACTTC. The V and J genes are TRBV27 and TRBJ2-7; D possibly corresponds to TRBD1 (6 bases). Trimming took off 8 bases at V and 11 bases at J, with 13 bases between the two ends. CDR3 size: 10 residues. Germline values: CDR1 MNHEY, CDR2 SMNVEV (reference sequence).